Below are 19 T cell receptor beta chains sequenced from a single sample in a study of cytotoxic CD8 clonotypes in ibrutinib-treated CLL. Sequencing was performed with immunoSEQ multiplex PCR; in TCRdb, only in-frame clones are kept and a portion is missing. Of tens of thousands of clones detected, roughly 83% appear once; the ten largest clones hold less than 45%. Sequencing was performed on PBMCs, taken after 24 months of ibrutinib treatment. Receptors were obtained from a human donor with chronic lymphocytic leukemia.

This clone was detected a few times. J is TRBJ1-2 and V is TRBV18, with D maybe TRBD1 (5 bases). V lost 5 bases, J lost 6 bases, and 16 bases lay in between. Germline V gives CDR1 KGHSH, CDR2 LQKENI. The CDR3 is 14 residues long. The CDR3 DNA is TGTGCCAGCTCAATCCGACCAGGGTCAGATGGCTACACCTTC. Its protein is CASSIRPGSDGYTF.

This clone was counted a single time. The chain combines TRBV10-3 with TRBJ2-7; 7 nucleotides line up with TRBD2. Germline V gene data show CDR1 as ENHRY and CDR2 as SYGVKD. V dropped 7 bases and J dropped 5; count of bases not matched to a gene: 11. This CDR3 contains 14 residues. DNA of the CDR3: TGTGCCATCAATAAAGCGGGACCTAGTAACGAGCAGTACTTC. It is translated as CAINKAGPSNEQYF.

The chain links TRBV7-2 to TRBJ2-5; 14 bases align to TRBD2. The V gene's germline CDR1 is SGHTA and CDR2 FQGNSA. CDR3 length: 15 amino acids. Unmatched junction bases numbered 4, after V lost 6 bases and J lost 4 bases. The CDR3 DNA reads TGTGCCAGCAGTTCGGGACTAGCGGGAGTAGAGACCCAGTACTTC. Translation gives CASSSGLAGVETQYF.

The chain employs TRBV2 and TRBJ1-2, with D uncertain. There are 15 residues in the CDR3. Germline V gene data show CDR1 as SNHLY and CDR2 as FYNNEI. V was shortened by 4 bases and J by 8 bases, with 20 bases between the two germline ends. As DNA, the CDR3 is TGTGCCAGCAGTGCGGTTATAGGGATCGGGAACGGCTACACCTTC. Translated, it gives CASSAVIGIGNGYTF.

J is TRBJ1-2 and V is TRBV7-8; no firm D call. The germline gives CDR1 SGHVS, CDR2 FQNEAQ. The CDR3 consists of 13 residues. V shed 1 base and J shed 6 bases, with 9 bases lying between them. The CDR3 region is CASSLGIRDGYTF. CDR3 nucleotide sequence: TGTGCCAGCAGCTTAGGGATAAGAGATGGCTACACCTTC.

This sequence joins TRBV2 and TRBJ2-5; perhaps TRBD1 as D (6 bases). V lost 7 bases and J 4 bases, leaving 13 bases between the germline ends. Germline values: CDR1 SNHLY, CDR2 FYNNEI. The CDR3 consists of 13 residues. CDR3 in DNA: TGTGCCAGCACTACCCCCAGGGGAGAGACCCAGTACTTC. This codes for CASTTPRGETQYF.

The chain recombines TRBV11-1 with TRBJ2-7; TRBD2 aligns across 13 bases. CDR1 is SGHAT and CDR2 is FQDESV in the germline V gene (reference sequence). The CDR3 consists of 15 residues. V dropped 4 bases and J dropped 6; count of bases not matched to a gene: 6. The DNA of the CDR3 is TGTGCCAGCAGCTCCAGACTAGCGGGAGGTACCGAGCAGTACTTC. Protein product: CASSSRLAGGTEQYF.

The gene calls are TRBV28 and TRBJ2-1, with D possibly matching TRBD1 (5 bases). With 2 bases removed from V and 4 bases from J, the gap between germline ends came to 15 bases. The germline CDR1 and CDR2 sequences are MDHEN and SYDVKM. The CDR3 spans 16 residues. In DNA, the CDR3 is TGTGCCAGCAGTTTAAGGGGCCGAAACCAGTACAATGAGCAGTTCTTC. Protein product: CASSLRGRNQYNEQFF.

This clone appeared a single time. The rearrangement links TRBV5-5 to TRBJ2-7; D unclear. Trimming cost V 1 base and J 9 bases, with 17 bases left between them. This CDR3 spans 14 amino acids. Germline CDR1 and CDR2: SGHKS and YYEKEE (reference sequence). CDR3 DNA: TGTGCCAGCAGCTTGAGTGGCTCGGAGCCGGGGCAGTACTTC. This sequence encodes CASSLSGSEPGQYF.

As DNA, the CDR3 is TGTGCCAGCAGTTTTAGGTGGGTTGTGCCCGATGGCTACACCTTC. Translated, it gives CASSFRWVVPDGYTF. The chain joins TRBV28 to TRBJ1-2; D unresolved. Trimming left V 3 bases short and J 6 bases short, with 17 bases between. CDR3 length equals 15 residues. Germline V gives CDR1 MDHEN, CDR2 SYDVKM.

The V and J genes are TRBV5-1 and TRBJ2-4, with 9 bases fitting TRBD2. CDR3 length: 16 residues. V trimming: 4 bases; J trimming: 0 bases; junction bases outside the gene matches: 5. Germline V CDR1 and CDR2: SGHRS, YFSETQ. The CDR3 sequence is CASSQQAGGAKNIQYF. The CDR3 nucleotides read TGCGCCAGCAGCCAACAAGCGGGAGGAGCCAAAAACATTCAGTACTTC.

This chain links TRBV28 with TRBJ1-5, with D uncertain. The V gene's germline CDR1 is MDHEN and CDR2 SYDVKM. V was trimmed by 7 bases and J by 0 bases, leaving 13 bases between them. The CDR3 covers 15 residues. The CDR3 loop is CASMAQSNSNQPQHF. CDR3 sequence (DNA): TGTGCCAGCATGGCCCAGAGCAATAGCAATCAGCCCCAGCATTTT.

The chain has TRBV28 and TRBJ2-2; 10 bases match TRBD2. Germline values: CDR1 MDHEN, CDR2 SYDVKM. The length of the CDR3 is 14 residues. Germline trimming cut 3 bases from V and 7 bases from J; bases unmatched to any gene: 2. This CDR3 reads CASSLPSGSGELFF. The CDR3 DNA reads TGTGCCAGCAGTTTGCCTAGCGGGAGCGGGGAGCTGTTTTTT.

This chain connects TRBV5-5 to TRBJ1-5; D is possibly TRBD1 (6 bases). This CDR3 is 16 amino acids long. Germline V gene sequence: CDR1 SGHKS, CDR2 YYEKEE (reference sequence). V shed 1 base and J shed 2 bases, with 13 bases lying between them. CDR3 loop: CASSLILDSGNQPQHF. CDR3 nucleotides: TGTGCCAGCAGCTTGATCCTGGACAGTGGCAATCAGCCCCAGCATTTT.

The table lists this clone with many counts. The chain joins TRBV7-2 to TRBJ2-7; 8 nucleotides align to TRBD2. The V gene end was trimmed by 5 bases and the J gene end by 4 bases; junction bases not matched to a gene: 10. CDR1 is SGHTA, CDR2 FQGNSA, per germline. This CDR3 has 15 amino acids. The DNA for the CDR3 is TGTGCCAGCAGCCGGGGGGGATCCAGTTCTTACGAGCAGTACTTC. It is translated as CASSRGGSSSYEQYF.

J is TRBJ2-7 and V is TRBV27; 7 nucleotides align to TRBD1. CDR1 is MNHEY, CDR2 SMNVEV, per germline (reference sequence). This CDR3 region has 13 residues. The ends lost 6 bases at V and 2 bases at J; junction bases unmatched: 4. The CDR3 region has the DNA TGTGCCAGCAGCCGTACAGGGGCCTACGAGCAGTACTTC. It codes for CASSRTGAYEQYF.

In DNA form, the CDR3 reads TGTGCCAGCAGTTTAGGGCTATCCTCTGGGACCGGGGAGCTGTTTTTT. As protein: CASSLGLSSGTGELFF. The chain joins TRBV28 to TRBJ2-2; D is ambiguous. There are 16 residues in the CDR3. Germline V gene sequence: CDR1 MDHEN, CDR2 SYDVKM. V lost 2 bases and J lost 5, with 15 bases in between.

The gene calls are TRBV13 and TRBJ2-7, with a tentative D call TRBD2 (6 bases). The V and J ends lost 5 bases and 5 bases respectively, with 10 bases between them. The CDR3 covers 12 residues. From germline, CDR1 is PRHDT and CDR2 FYEKMQ (reference sequence). CDR3 amino acids: CASSTGVDEQYF. The DNA for the CDR3 is TGTGCCAGCAGCACGGGAGTAGACGAGCAGTACTTC.

This CDR3 reads CASSWGENTGELFF. As DNA, the CDR3 is TGTGCCAGCAGTTGGGGGGAGAACACCGGGGAGCTGTTTTTT. The chain couples TRBV6-6 to TRBJ2-2; D is possibly TRBD2 (6 bases). V dropped 4 bases and J dropped 1 base, with 7 bases sitting between them. Germline CDR1 MNHNY, CDR2 SVGAGI (reference sequence). The CDR3 totals 14 residues.